This T cell receptor beta chain was found in a study of breast tumors, draining lymph nodes, adjacent tissues. Axillary draining lymph nodes of breast cancer patients supplied the node samples. TCRdb reanalysed the multiplex PCR reads using MiXCR and keeps one entry per CDR3 protein. The sample yields around 300,000 distinct CDR3 sequences, over 30% seen once. This clonotype was found many times. Its cognate antigen is unknown. This CDR3 spans 12 amino acids. V dropped 4 bases and J dropped 8 bases, with 11 bases sitting between them. CDR1 and CDR2 from the germline V gene are SGHDN and FVKESK. Study conclusions and caveats: Data only fit, rather than demonstrated, lymph node origin of most tumor T cells. Tumor repertoires ranked between lymph nodes and nontumor tissue in diversity, with V and J gene preferences. Tumor and nontumor repertoires were significantly more similar in luminal-like than in basal-like breast cancer.

The chain uses TRBV14 and TRBJ1-2; tentative D call: TRBD1 (6 bases). The sequencing input was axillary lymph node tissue. This TCR was sampled from a female donor with breast cancer. Some clones in this sample may be carry-over from other donors' samples. Here the CDR3 DNA reads TGTGCCAGCAGCCCAGGGGCTTTCGGCTACACCTTC. It yields the protein CASSPGAFGYTF. Based on the CDR3 plus reference TRBV14 and TRBJ1-2, the full variable domain is EAGVTQFPSHSVIEKGQTVTLRCDPISGHDNLYWYRRVMGKEIKFLLHFVKESKQDESGMPNNRFLAERTGGTYSTLKVQPAELEDSGVYFCASSPGAFGYTFGSGTRLTVV.